The 25 T cell receptor beta chains below come from one sample, sequenced in a study of cytomegalovirus exposure and HLA in healthy donors. PCR employed 60 Vbeta and 13 Jbeta primers. The data were produced by immunoSEQ multiplex PCR, yet TCRdb's version contains in-frame clones alone and is incomplete. Among about 140,000 clones, roughly 86% were seen once, and the ten largest hold about 3.2%. The sample consisted of PBMCs. Receptor source: a man aged 18 to 29 in good health and CMV-seropositive.

The V gene is TRBV2, the J gene TRBJ2-1; 9 positions match TRBD1. Trimming at V came to 7 bases and at J to 7 bases, leaving 8 bases not matched to a gene. Germline CDR1 reads SNHLY; CDR2 reads FYNNEI. The CDR3 has 14 residues. CDR3 region: CASKYRGLENEQFF. The DNA of the CDR3 is TGTGCCAGCAAGTACAGGGGGCTAGAGAATGAGCAGTTCTTC.

Only a few counts were recorded for this clone. The gene calls are TRBV27 and TRBJ2-3; 10 bases line up with TRBD2. Per germline, CDR1 MNHEY and CDR2 SMNVEV (reference sequence). The CDR3 consists of 14 residues. Trimming removed 5 bases from V and 4 bases from J; junction bases left unmatched: 3. The DNA for the CDR3 is TGTGCCAGCAGTCTAGCGGGAGTGGCAGATACGCAGTATTTT. Amino acid sequence: CASSLAGVADTQYF.

The gene calls are TRBV19 and TRBJ1-1; a weak D match, TRBD1 (5 bases). The CDR3 has 12 residues. From germline, CDR1 is LNHDA and CDR2 SQIVND (reference sequence). V lost 10 bases, J lost 2 bases, and 11 bases lay in between. The DNA of the CDR3 is TGTGCCACCTTGCAGGGTAACACTGAAGCTTTCTTT. It translates to CATLQGNTEAFF.

The rearrangement links TRBV5-1 to TRBJ1-3; D is perhaps TRBD1 (6 bases). Trimming stripped 4 bases from V and 3 bases from J, with 14 bases between. This CDR3 spans 15 amino acids. Looked up from germline, CDR1 is SGHRS and CDR2 is YFSETQ. This CDR3 reads CASSHTGKDGNTIYF. The CDR3, as DNA: TGCGCCAGCAGCCATACAGGGAAGGATGGAAACACCATATATTTT.

The rearrangement links TRBV7-6 to TRBJ2-1, with TRBD1 matching over 7 bases. The length of the CDR3 is 12 residues. Germline values: CDR1 SGHVS, CDR2 FNYEAQ. V was pared by 5 bases and J by 13 bases, with 8 bases of the junction left unmatched. DNA of the CDR3: TGTGCCAGCAGCACGTTTGGGGACAGTCAGTTCTTC. Translating gives CASSTFGDSQFF.

The chain links TRBV4-1 to TRBJ2-7; a possible D gene is TRBD2 (6 bases). The V and J ends lost 4 bases and 2 bases respectively, with 33 bases between them. The CDR3 is 21 amino acids. CDR1 is MGHRA, CDR2 YSYEKL, per germline. The CDR3 spells CASSPLGASTGEFGGPYEQYF. Here the CDR3 DNA reads TGCGCCAGCAGCCCATTGGGAGCGAGCACGGGAGAGTTCGGTGGACCCTACGAGCAGTACTTC.

The chain combines TRBV6-1 with TRBJ2-5; 7 nucleotides agree with TRBD1. The CDR3 totals 15 residues. V trimming: 1 base; J trimming: 2 bases; junction bases outside the gene matches: 4. From germline, CDR1 is MNHNS and CDR2 SASEGT. The chain's CDR3 is CASSEGNRGQETQYF. The DNA of the CDR3 is TGTGCCAGCAGTGAAGGGAACAGGGGTCAAGAGACCCAGTACTTC.

The V call is TRBV5-1, the J call TRBJ1-5; D not resolved. This CDR3 region has 15 residues. Germline-derived CDR1 and CDR2 are SGHRS and YFSETQ. V was trimmed by 0 bases and J by 2 bases, leaving 9 bases between them. The CDR3 region has the DNA TGCGCCAGCAGCTTGGTCGCCGGGGGCAATCAGCCCCAGCATTTT. Its protein product is CASSLVAGGNQPQHF.

The chain is built from TRBV27 and TRBJ1-5; TRBD1 agrees at 9 bases. V was pared by 11 bases and J by 6 bases, with 20 bases of the junction left unmatched. The CDR3 spans 17 residues. Germline loops: CDR1 MNHEY, CDR2 SMNVEV (reference sequence). The DNA of the CDR3 is TGTGCCCACAATCCCCCGGGACAGGGAGGGGAGCTTCAGCCCCAGCATTTT. Encoded protein: CAHNPPGQGGELQPQHF.

The chain joins TRBV28 to TRBJ2-2; 11 nucleotides agree with TRBD2. This CDR3 is built from 16 residues. Unmatched junction bases numbered 9, after V lost 6 bases and J lost 6 bases. Germline V gene lookup returns CDR1 MDHEN and CDR2 SYDVKM. CDR3 sequence (DNA): TGTGCCAGCAGCTTTTTAGCGGGAGGGCCCGCCGGGGAGCTGTTTTTT. Translating gives CASSFLAGGPAGELFF.

Only one count was recorded for this clone. The CDR3 loop is CASSFGAGPGAFF. The CDR3 DNA reads TGTGCCAGCAGTTTTGGGGCAGGACCTGGGGCTTTCTTT. This chain uses TRBV28 with TRBJ1-1, with TRBD1 as a possible D gene (5 bases). Trimming removed 3 bases from V and 11 bases from J, with 16 bases in between. This CDR3 is built from 13 residues. CDR1 and CDR2 (germline): MDHEN, SYDVKM.

V and J are TRBV7-9 and TRBJ1-1; D perhaps matches TRBD1 (5 bases). Trimming took 5 bases from V and 4 from J, leaving 17 bases between them. The CDR3 is 15 amino acids. The germline V gene encodes CDR1 SEHNR and CDR2 FQNEAQ (reference sequence). The CDR3, as DNA: TGTGCCAGCAGCGGGACTTTTCGGTGGGGCACTGAAGCTTTCTTT. Translating it yields CASSGTFRWGTEAFF.

J is TRBJ2-5 and V is TRBV5-1; 7 bases are a match to TRBD1. The J call is uncertain, as TRBJ2-7 better fits the DNA end. In germline, CDR1 is SGHRS, CDR2 YFSETQ. There are 13 residues in the CDR3. The CDR3 coding sequence is TGCGCCAGCAGCAAGGGACAGATCTACGAGCAGTACTTC. Translation gives CASSKGQIYEQYF.

The V gene is TRBV5-1, the J gene TRBJ2-7; 8 bases fit TRBD2. The CDR3 is 15 amino acids. Trimming removed 0 bases from V and 4 bases from J; junction bases left unmatched: 6. CDR1 is SGHRS, CDR2 YFSETQ, per germline. CDR3 region: CASSLEIAGYYEQYF. The CDR3 DNA is TGCGCCAGCAGCTTGGAAATAGCGGGATATTACGAGCAGTACTTC.

The V gene is TRBV27, the J gene TRBJ1-5, with 12 bases fitting TRBD1. Germline trimming cut 8 bases from V and 6 bases from J; bases unmatched to any gene: 8. The CDR3 has 15 amino acids. In germline, CDR1 is MNHEY, CDR2 SMNVEV (reference sequence). The chain's CDR3 is CASSRDRGLGQPQHF. CDR3 DNA: TGTGCCAGCTCGAGGGACAGGGGGCTCGGTCAGCCCCAGCATTTT.

The gene calls are TRBV11-3 and TRBJ2-7; no definite D call. The CDR3 runs to 13 residues. CDR1 is SGHNT and CDR2 is YENEEA in the germline V gene. Trimming took 2 bases from V and 3 from J, leaving 8 bases between them. The CDR3 spells CASSLSSRYEQYF. As DNA, the CDR3 is TGTGCCAGCAGCTTATCCTCTCGCTACGAGCAGTACTTC. The full variable domain, in which reference TRBV11-3 and TRBJ2-7 provide the parts outside the CDR3, is EAGVVQSPRYKIIEKKQPVAFWCNPISGHNTLYWYLQNLGQGPELLIRYENEEAVDDSQLPKDRFSAERLKGVDSTLKIQPAELGDSAVYLCASSLSSRYEQYFGPGTRLTVT.

This chain links TRBV30 with TRBJ2-3; D remains ambiguous. Germline CDR1 and CDR2: GTSNPN and SVGIG (reference sequence). The CDR3 extends over 17 amino acids. Trimming left V 5 bases short and J 3 bases short, with 24 bases between. The CDR3 here is CAWRAPFLGSQTDTQYF. The CDR3 DNA is TGTGCCTGGCGTGCTCCCTTCCTAGGAAGTCAAACAGATACGCAGTATTTT.

The V call is TRBV27, the J call TRBJ1-5, with D possibly matching TRBD1 (5 bases). Trimming shortened V by 4 bases and J by 1 base, and 14 bases separated the two germline ends. The CDR3 covers 16 residues. The V gene's germline CDR1 is MNHEY and CDR2 SMNVEV (reference sequence). This CDR3 is CASSSWQGGSNQPQHF. The DNA of the CDR3 is TGTGCCAGCAGTTCATGGCAGGGTGGGAGCAATCAGCCCCAGCATTTT.

This clone has a handful of counts. This chain joins TRBV5-6 and TRBJ1-5; 8 bases map to TRBD1. Trimming took 0 bases from V and 7 from J; bases not matched to a gene: 6. The CDR3 loop spans 15 amino acids. Germline V CDR1 and CDR2: SGHDT, YYEEEE. CDR3 loop: CASSLAGTGHQPQHF. The CDR3, as DNA: TGTGCCAGCAGCTTGGCTGGGACAGGACACCAGCCCCAGCATTTT.

The chain couples TRBV11-2 to TRBJ2-7; weak D call: TRBD2 (6 bases). Germline V gene sequence: CDR1 SGHAT, CDR2 FQNNGV. CDR3 length: 12 amino acids. Trimming removed 2 bases from V and 6 bases from J, with 8 bases in between. In nucleotides, the CDR3 is TGTGCCAGCAGCTTACAGGGAGGCGAGCAGTACTTC. Its protein product is CASSLQGGEQYF.

The chain links TRBV29-1 to TRBJ1-1; no clear D. The V gene's germline CDR1 is SQVTM and CDR2 ANQGSEA. This CDR3 is built from 13 residues. Trimming removed 2 bases from V and 1 base from J, with 8 bases in between. CDR3 residues: CSVEKTQNTEAFF. The CDR3 coding sequence is TGCAGCGTTGAAAAGACACAGAACACTGAAGCTTTCTTT.

This clone appeared a few times. The genes are TRBV11-2 and TRBJ1-5; D is perhaps TRBD1 (5 bases). Germline CDR1 is SGHAT and CDR2 is FQNNGV. The CDR3 is 16 residues long. V lost 1 base and J lost 1, with 11 bases in between. The CDR3 here is CASSLGWTQSNQPQHF. In nucleotides, the CDR3 is TGTGCCAGCAGCTTAGGATGGACACAAAGCAATCAGCCCCAGCATTTT.

The chain is built from TRBV28 and TRBJ2-7; 7 nucleotides line up with TRBD1. CDR1 is MDHEN and CDR2 is SYDVKM in the germline V gene. J was trimmed by 7 bases and V by 4 bases; bases with no gene match: 13. The CDR3 length is 15 residues. CDR3 protein: CASSSGQLRNGEQYF. CDR3 nucleotides: TGTGCCAGCAGTTCGGGACAGCTTAGGAACGGAGAGCAGTACTTC. Complete variable domain (other parts from reference TRBV28 and TRBJ2-7): DVKVTQSSRYLVKRTGEKVFLECVQDMDHENMFWYRQDPGLGLRLIYFSYDVKMKEKGDIPEGYSVSREKKERFSLILESASTNQTSMYLCASSSGQLRNGEQYFGPGTRLTVT.

The CDR3 reads CASRPARDFNNYEQYF. The CDR3 DNA is TGTGCCAGCAGGCCCGCTCGAGACTTTAACAACTACGAGCAGTACTTC. The V call is TRBV7-9, the J call TRBJ2-7; D is ambiguous. Germline CDR1 SEHNR, CDR2 FQNEAQ (reference sequence). This CDR3 has 16 residues. Trimming took off 6 bases at V and 3 bases at J, with 21 bases between the two ends.

The chain joins TRBV9 to TRBJ2-3, with 7 bases identical to TRBD2. Germline CDR1 SGDLS, CDR2 YYNGEE. With 4 bases clipped from V and 7 bases from J, the junction kept 15 bases outside the gene matches. CDR3 length equals 16 residues. The CDR3 loop reads CASSSSAGTVEHTQYF. DNA for the CDR3: TGTGCCAGCAGCTCCTCAGCGGGGACCGTGGAACATACGCAGTATTTT.